A single T cell receptor (beta chain) is shown here with its context. Antigen: not known. The data derive from a study of PD-1 blockade in classical Hodgkin lymphoma. Study-wide results and caveats: Why repertoires differed is undefined; disease activity or prior therapy possibly contributed. Before treatment, TCR diversity in newly diagnosed patients was reportedly lower than in healthy donors.

Trimming shortened V by 3 bases and J by 1 base, and 7 bases separated the two germline ends. Germline V gene lookup returns CDR1 MNHNS and CDR2 SASEGT. This CDR3 contains 13 residues. Indicated time point: newly diagnosed, previously untreated cHL patient sample. Clones were read by immunoSEQ multiplex PCR, and TCRdb kept only the in-frame ones, dropping some. The sample includes tens of thousands of clones, about 94% of them seen just once. The receptor comes from a human donor with classical Hodgkin lymphoma. Sequencing was carried out using peripheral blood mononuclear cells (PBMCs). The J gene is TRBJ2-7, the V gene TRBV6-1; no reliable D call. The CDR3, as DNA: TGTGCCAGCAGTGATGGGAATTCCTACGAGCAGTACTTC. It is translated as CASSDGNSYEQYF.